This T cell receptor (beta chain) was documented in a study of blood T cell repertoires in COVID-19. Across the study: The United States, Italy and Spain were the sources of the acute and convalescent COVID-19 samples.

This table comes from immunoSEQ multiplex PCR, and its TCRdb copy is limited to in-frame clones, with some not included. Found here are about 170,000 clones, roughly 86% of them singletons; the top ten hold around 2.7%. The V gene lost 1 base and the J gene lost 9 bases, with 10 bases spanning the gap. The CDR3 runs 13 residues. Germline CDR1 KGHSH, CDR2 LQKENI. Sequenced sample: peripheral blood. The sequence derives from a woman of 80 years or more with COVID-19, enrolled during active disease. The gene calls are TRBV18 and TRBJ2-1, with D possibly matching TRBD1 (5 bases). The CDR3 region is CASSPQGLLEQFF. The CDR3 coding sequence is TGTGCCAGCTCACCACAGGGGTTACTTGAGCAGTTCTTC.